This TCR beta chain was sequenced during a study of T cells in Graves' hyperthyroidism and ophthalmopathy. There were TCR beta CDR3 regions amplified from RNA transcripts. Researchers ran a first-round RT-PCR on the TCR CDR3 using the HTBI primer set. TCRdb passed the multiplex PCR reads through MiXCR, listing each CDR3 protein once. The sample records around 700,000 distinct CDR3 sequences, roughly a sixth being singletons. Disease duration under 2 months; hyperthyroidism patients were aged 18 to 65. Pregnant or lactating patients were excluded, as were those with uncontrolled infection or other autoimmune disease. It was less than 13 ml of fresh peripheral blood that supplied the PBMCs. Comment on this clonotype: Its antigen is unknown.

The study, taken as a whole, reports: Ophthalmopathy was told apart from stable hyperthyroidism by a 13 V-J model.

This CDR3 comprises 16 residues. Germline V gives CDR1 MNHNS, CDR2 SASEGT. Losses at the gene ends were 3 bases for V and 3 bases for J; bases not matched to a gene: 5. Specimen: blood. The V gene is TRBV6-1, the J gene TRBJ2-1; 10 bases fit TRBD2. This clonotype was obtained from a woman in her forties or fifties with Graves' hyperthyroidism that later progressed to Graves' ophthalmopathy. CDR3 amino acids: CASSESGGVFYNEQFF. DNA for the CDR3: TGTGCCAGCAGTGAGAGCGGGGGGGTTTTCTACAATGAGCAGTTCTTC.